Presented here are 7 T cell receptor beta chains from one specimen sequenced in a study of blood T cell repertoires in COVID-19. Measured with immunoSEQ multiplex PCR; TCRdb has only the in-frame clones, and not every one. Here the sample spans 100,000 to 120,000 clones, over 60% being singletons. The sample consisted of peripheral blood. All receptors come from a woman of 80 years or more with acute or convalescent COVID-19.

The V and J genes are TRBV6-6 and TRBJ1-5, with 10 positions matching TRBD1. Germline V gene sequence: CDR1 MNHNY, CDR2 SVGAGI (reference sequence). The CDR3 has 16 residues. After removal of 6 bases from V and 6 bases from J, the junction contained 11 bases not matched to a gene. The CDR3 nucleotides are TGTGCCAGCAGCCGCGGACAGGGGGTTCACGGTCAGCCCCAGCATTTT. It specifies CASSRGQGVHGQPQHF.

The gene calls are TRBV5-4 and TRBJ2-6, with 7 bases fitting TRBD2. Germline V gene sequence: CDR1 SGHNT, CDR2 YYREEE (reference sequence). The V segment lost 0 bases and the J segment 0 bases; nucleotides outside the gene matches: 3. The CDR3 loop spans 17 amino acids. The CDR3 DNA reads TGTGCCAGCAGCTTGGCTTCTAGCGGCTCTGGGGCCAACGTCCTGACTTTC. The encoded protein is CASSLASSGSGANVLTF.

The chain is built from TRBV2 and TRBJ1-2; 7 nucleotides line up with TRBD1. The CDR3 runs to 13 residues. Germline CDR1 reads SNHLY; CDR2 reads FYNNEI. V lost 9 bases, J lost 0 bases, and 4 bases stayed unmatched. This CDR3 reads CARLTGPNYGYTF. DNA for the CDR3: TGTGCCAGGTTGACAGGGCCTAACTATGGCTACACCTTC.

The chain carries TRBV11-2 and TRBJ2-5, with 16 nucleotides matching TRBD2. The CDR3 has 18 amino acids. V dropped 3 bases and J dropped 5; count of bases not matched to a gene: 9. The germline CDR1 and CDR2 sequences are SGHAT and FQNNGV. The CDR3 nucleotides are TGTGCCAGCAGCTTCGGGGGACTAGCGGGAGGGTCTCACGAGACCCAGTACTTC. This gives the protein CASSFGGLAGGSHETQYF.

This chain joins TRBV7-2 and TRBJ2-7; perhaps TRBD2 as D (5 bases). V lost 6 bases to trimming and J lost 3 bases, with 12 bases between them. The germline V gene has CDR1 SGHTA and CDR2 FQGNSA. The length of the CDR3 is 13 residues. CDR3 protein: CASRLGSYYEQYF. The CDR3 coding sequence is TGTGCCAGCAGGCTAGGGAGTTACTACGAGCAGTACTTC.

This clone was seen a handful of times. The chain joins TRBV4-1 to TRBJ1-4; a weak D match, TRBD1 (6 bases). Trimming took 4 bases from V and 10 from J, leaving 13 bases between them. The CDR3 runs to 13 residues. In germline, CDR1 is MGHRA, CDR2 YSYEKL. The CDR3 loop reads CASSPPGGGKLFF. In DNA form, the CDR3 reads TGCGCCAGCAGCCCGCCTGGGGGCGGAAAACTGTTTTTT.

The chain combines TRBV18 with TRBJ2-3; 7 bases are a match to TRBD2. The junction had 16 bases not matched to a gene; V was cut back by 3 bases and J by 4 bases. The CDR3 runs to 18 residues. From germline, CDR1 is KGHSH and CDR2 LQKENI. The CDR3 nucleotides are TGTGCCAGCTCACCTTTCGCGGATATTCGTGGGAGGGCAGATACGCAGTATTTT. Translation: CASSPFADIRGRADTQYF.